The next 29 T cell receptor beta chains were all read from a single sample in a study of T cells in Graves' hyperthyroidism and ophthalmopathy (dated by TCRdb to the late 2010s). The library was prepared using multiplex PCR. Sequencer: Illumina HiSeq 2000. The TCR beta CDR3 regions were amplified from RNA transcripts. A first-round RT-PCR of the TCR CDR3 used the HTBI primer set with the Qiagen OneStep RT-PCR kit. The raw public reads went through TCRdb reprocessing: fastp at Q25, MiXCR clone calling, in-frame beta chains kept. A single entry per CDR3 protein holds the most common genes and DNA from its merged rows. The sample yields about 610,000 distinct CDR3 sequences; 35% to 55% were counted once. Jointly, the top ten make up approximately 7.5% of the sample. Sequencing was performed on peripheral blood or thyroid tissue (not recorded which). Receptor source: a woman aged 18-29 years with Graves' hyperthyroidism.

This clonotype was recorded a few times. The chain recombines TRBV12-3 or TRBV12-4 with TRBJ2-3, with TRBD1 as a possible D gene (6 bases). V was clipped by 5 bases and J by 0 bases, with 9 bases between them. The length of the CDR3 is 14 residues. The CDR3 protein is CASSTGFSTDTQYF. For the CDR3, the DNA is TGTGCCAGCAGTACAGGGTTCAGCACAGATACGCAGTATTTT.

The CDR3 nucleotides read TGTGCCAGCAGCACCGACAATGAGCAGTACTTC. Encoded protein: CASSTDNEQYF. The chain is built from TRBV21-1 and TRBJ2-7. TRBV21-1 is assigned pseudogene status. The CDR3 covers 11 residues.

This clonotype has ten or more counts. The chain couples TRBV12-3 or TRBV12-4 to TRBJ1-1; a weak D match, TRBD1 (5 bases). This CDR3 region has 14 residues. V was pared by 7 bases and J by 1 base, with 13 bases between. CDR3 amino acids: CASTLGQGNTEAFF. The CDR3 DNA reads TGTGCCAGCACCCTGGGGCAGGGGAACACTGAAGCTTTCTTT.

This clonotype was seen ten or more times. This chain connects TRBV19 to TRBJ2-2; 12 nucleotides agree with TRBD2. Germline-derived CDR1 and CDR2 are LNHDA and SQIVND (reference sequence). This CDR3 is built from 15 residues. With V trimmed by 9 bases and J by 3 bases, 5 bases remained unmatched. CDR3 coding DNA: TGTGCCAGCAGCAGACTAGCGGGAGACACCGGGGAGCTGTTTTTT. As protein: CASSRLAGDTGELFF.

V and J are TRBV7-2 and TRBJ1-2; maybe TRBD1 (6 bases). The V end was cut by 3 bases, the J end by 6 bases, with 14 bases between. Germline V gives CDR1 SGHTA, CDR2 FQGNSA. There are 14 residues in the CDR3. This chain's CDR3 is CASSFDRTVDGYTF. Written as DNA, the CDR3 is TGTGCCAGCAGCTTCGACAGGACTGTGGATGGCTACACCTTC.

This clonotype has only a few counts. Relative to the germline gene, one junction end is altered; a read error may explain this. V is TRBV29-1 and J is TRBJ2-5; 7 positions match TRBD2. The CDR3 is 11 amino acids. CDR1 and CDR2 from the germline V gene are SQVTM and ANQGSEA. The CDR3 DNA follows: TGCAGCGTTGATACCGGGAGGCCGGAGTTCTTC. Translating gives CSVDTGRPEFF.

This chain uses TRBV20-1 with TRBJ1-1, with D unclear. V was cut by 6 bases and J by 7 bases, with 18 bases left in between. The CDR3 spans 13 residues. Germline CDR1 reads DFQATT; CDR2 reads SNEGSKA (reference sequence). The CDR3 DNA is TGCAGTGCGCGCCCCCCAGGCTGGGATGAAGCTTTCTTT. Residues: CSARPPGWDEAFF.

This chain joins TRBV7-3 and TRBJ2-1; TRBD2 aligns across 8 bases. After removal of 1 base from V and 4 bases from J, the junction contained 3 bases not matched to a gene. This CDR3 comprises 15 residues. Looked up from germline, CDR1 is SGHTA and CDR2 is FQGTGA. The CDR3 region is CASSLIAGTYNEQFF. In DNA form, the CDR3 reads TGTGCCAGCAGCTTAATAGCGGGGACTTACAATGAGCAGTTCTTC.

This clonotype came up many times. This chain uses TRBV12-3 or TRBV12-4 with TRBJ1-4; D may be TRBD1 (6 bases). Trimming pared 5 bases from V and 13 bases from J, leaving 14 bases between. The CDR3 length is 12 residues. CDR3: CASSIPQGGLFF. The CDR3 bases are TGTGCCAGCAGTATACCACAGGGAGGACTGTTTTTT.

At least ten counts were recorded for this clonotype. This sequence joins TRBV20-1 and TRBJ2-2, with unresolved D. The CDR3 has 14 amino acids. The ends were cut back, 6 bases at V and 4 bases at J, with 15 bases in the middle. The germline CDR1 and CDR2 sequences are DFQATT and SNEGSKA (reference sequence). In nucleotides, the CDR3 is TGCAGTGCGCCTCCCGTTTTAGGCACCGGGGAGCTGTTTTTT. Its protein is CSAPPVLGTGELFF.

The chain carries TRBV7-3 and TRBJ1-6, with 10 bases matching TRBD1. The CDR3 contains 14 residues. Germline V gene lookup returns CDR1 SGHTA and CDR2 FQGTGA. V trimming: 2 bases; J trimming: 13 bases; junction bases outside the gene matches: 5. The CDR3 loop reads CASSLSPGQGPLHF. The CDR3, as DNA: TGTGCCAGCAGCTTATCGCCGGGACAGGGGCCCCTCCACTTT. The full variable domain, completed using reference TRBV7-3 and TRBJ1-6, is GAGVSQTPSNKVTEKGKYVELRCDPISGHTALYWYRQSLGQGPEFLIYFQGTGAADDSGLPNDRFFAVRPEGSVSTLKIQRTERGDSAVYLCASSLSPGQGPLHFGNGTRLTVT.

The chain has TRBV29-1 and TRBJ2-2, with a weak D call TRBD2 (6 bases). Germline-derived CDR1 and CDR2 are SQVTM and ANQGSEA. The CDR3 loop spans 14 amino acids. V gave up 7 bases and J gave up 8 bases, with 20 bases separating them. This CDR3 reads CSAAISTGEGELFF. For the CDR3, the DNA is TGCAGCGCAGCCATCAGTACGGGAGAAGGGGAGCTGTTTTTT.

This clonotype was observed a single time. One end of the junction is discordant with germline, which a read error may explain. The rearrangement links TRBV7-2 to TRBJ2-2, with 7 bases aligning to TRBD2. Looked up from germline, CDR1 is SGHTA and CDR2 is FQGNSA. The CDR3 covers 20 residues. The CDR3 region has the DNA TGCGCCAGCAGCCCTATGGGGGGGGGACCGAAGGGAGGGAACACCGGGGAGCTGTTTTTT. Translating it yields CASSPMGGGPKGGNTGELFF.

Comment on this clonotype: This may be a read error, as it is one base from a much larger clone. The chain uses TRBV9 and TRBJ2-2; TRBD2 might be the D (5 bases). This CDR3 is built from 15 residues. Germline loops: CDR1 SGDLS, CDR2 YYNGEE. V dropped 3 bases and J dropped 6 bases, with 15 bases sitting between them. The CDR3 sequence: CASSGGWGYAGELFF. In DNA, the CDR3 is TGTGCCAGCAGCGGAGGGTGGGGATACGCCGGGGAGCTGTTTTTT.

The J gene is TRBJ2-6, the V gene TRBV19; unclear D gene. V lost 3 bases and J 4 bases, leaving 4 bases between the germline ends. The CDR3 length is 13 residues. Germline loops: CDR1 LNHDA, CDR2 SQIVND (reference sequence). The CDR3 DNA reads TGTGCCAGTAGTATCACAGGGGCCAACGTCCTGACTTTC. Protein sequence: CASSITGANVLTF. The full variable domain, in which reference TRBV19 and TRBJ2-6 provide the parts outside the CDR3, is DGGITQSPKYLFRKEGQNVTLSCEQNLNHDAMYWYRQDPGQGLRLIYYSQIVNDFQKGDIAEGYSVSREKKESFPLTVTSAQKNPTAFYLCASSITGANVLTFGAGSRLTVL.

The chain employs TRBV7-9 and TRBJ1-2; 7 nucleotides agree with TRBD1. The ends lost 5 bases at V and 6 bases at J; junction bases unmatched: 6. Germline CDR1 SEHNR, CDR2 FQNEAQ (reference sequence). The CDR3 sequence is 13 residues long. CDR3 in amino acids: CASSLRGTDGYTF. The CDR3, as DNA: TGTGCCAGCAGCCTAAGGGGGACAGATGGCTACACCTTC.

This clonotype was observed a few times. The J gene is TRBJ1-2, the V gene TRBV30; D is possibly TRBD1 (5 bases). Germline CDR1 GTSNPN, CDR2 SVGIG (reference sequence). The CDR3 has 14 amino acids. Trimming took off 4 bases at V and 4 bases at J, with 16 bases between the two ends. The CDR3 here is CAWTAARGIYGYTF. CDR3 DNA: TGTGCCTGGACCGCAGCGAGGGGAATCTATGGCTACACCTTC.

In its sample, this clonotype was seen once. The V call is TRBV20-1, the J call TRBJ1-6; possible D gene TRBD1, 5 bases. The V end was cut by 3 bases, the J end by 10 bases, with 13 bases between. CDR1 DFQATT and CDR2 SNEGSKA come from the germline V gene (reference sequence). The CDR3 runs 13 residues. CDR3 nucleotide sequence: TGCAGTGCTAGTGCAGGGAATAGCTCACCCCTCCACTTT. This translates into CSASAGNSSPLHF.

The sample holds many counts of this clonotype. This chain connects TRBV29-1 to TRBJ1-2, with D uncertain. This CDR3 has 13 residues. Per the germline V gene, CDR1 is SQVTM and CDR2 is ANQGSEA. V was pared by 6 bases and J by 4 bases, with 15 bases between. The CDR3 DNA follows: TGCAGCGTGAGCACCCCAACGGCCTATGGCTACACCTTC. This codes for CSVSTPTAYGYTF.

The table lists this clonotype with many counts. The chain employs TRBV5-4 and TRBJ2-7; the match to TRBD2 covers 14 bases. The length of the CDR3 is 16 residues. Germline CDR1 SGHNT, CDR2 YYREEE (reference sequence). V shed 4 bases, J shed 7 bases, and the junction held 10 bases outside the gene matches. The CDR3 region is CASSLGGLAGGGEQYF. In DNA form, the CDR3 reads TGTGCCAGCAGCCTAGGAGGACTAGCGGGAGGAGGGGAGCAGTACTTC.

J is TRBJ2-6 and V is TRBV12-3 or TRBV12-4; D is possibly TRBD1 (5 bases). This CDR3 spans 12 amino acids. V was clipped by 5 bases and J by 12 bases, with 11 bases between them. CDR3 sequence (DNA): TGTGCCAGCAGTCCCCCTGGGGCCGTCCTGACTTTC. It yields the protein CASSPPGAVLTF.

The chain couples TRBV7-3 to TRBJ2-2, with TRBD2 matching over 7 bases. Looked up from germline, CDR1 is SGHTA and CDR2 is FQGTGA. Trimming took 3 bases from V and 9 from J; bases not matched to a gene: 7. This CDR3 has 14 residues. The chain's CDR3 is CASSFVGGSRELFF. CDR3 in DNA: TGTGCCAGCAGCTTTGTGGGGGGGTCGCGGGAGCTGTTTTTT. The full variable domain, in which reference TRBV7-3 and TRBJ2-2 provide the parts outside the CDR3, is GAGVSQTPSNKVTEKGKYVELRCDPISGHTALYWYRQSLGQGPEFLIYFQGTGAADDSGLPNDRFFAVRPEGSVSTLKIQRTERGDSAVYLCASSFVGGSRELFFGEGSRLTVL.

V gene TRBV20-1 combines with J gene TRBJ1-5; 9 bases line up with TRBD1. Losses at the gene ends were 6 bases for V and 11 bases for J; bases not matched to a gene: 17. The CDR3 length is 15 residues. In germline, CDR1 is DFQATT, CDR2 SNEGSKA (reference sequence). The chain's CDR3 is CSADPRDRVLETQHF. CDR3 sequence (DNA): TGCAGTGCGGACCCCCGGGACAGGGTTTTGGAGACCCAGCATTTT.

This clonotype showed up many times. The gene calls are TRBV19 and TRBJ1-6; no definite D call. Trimming stripped 3 bases from V and 6 bases from J, with 15 bases between. The CDR3 length is 16 residues. The V gene's germline CDR1 is LNHDA and CDR2 SQIVND (reference sequence). The CDR3 region has the DNA TGTGCCAGTAGTATCGCATCGACCCGATCTAATTCACCCCTCCACTTT. This codes for CASSIASTRSNSPLHF.

This chain joins TRBV11-2 and TRBJ2-2; possible D gene TRBD2, 5 bases. Germline CDR1 SGHAT, CDR2 FQNNGV. V shed 1 base and J shed 7 bases, with 16 bases lying between them. This CDR3 is built from 16 residues. The CDR3 sequence: CASSLGELARVGELFF. CDR3 bases: TGTGCCAGCAGCTTAGGCGAGCTAGCAAGGGTCGGGGAGCTGTTTTTT.

The sample holds many counts of this clonotype. The rearrangement joins TRBV4-2 to TRBJ1-2; perhaps TRBD1 as D (6 bases). V was pared by 0 bases and J by 8 bases, with 13 bases between. CDR3 size: 14 residues. Germline CDR1 LGHNA, CDR2 YNFKEQ. The CDR3 DNA is TGTGCCAGCAGCCAAGAATGGGGGGCGCGCGGCTACACCTTC. As protein: CASSQEWGARGYTF.

About this clonotype itself: A read error is possible here, since a much larger clone lies one base away. The CDR3 reads CANGQGTYEQYF. The CDR3 coding sequence is TGTGCCAACGGACAGGGAACCTACGAGCAGTACTTC. J is TRBJ2-7 and V is TRBV6-5; 8 bases fit TRBD1. V lost 10 bases to trimming and J lost 2 bases; unmatched junction nucleotides: 4. The CDR3 has 12 amino acids. Per germline, CDR1 MNHEY and CDR2 SVGAGI.

V and J are TRBV7-6 and TRBJ2-7, with D perhaps being TRBD1 or TRBD2 (6 bases each). CDR3 length equals 13 residues. Germline assignment: CDR1 SGHVS and CDR2 FNYEAQ. The V and J ends lost 5 bases and 3 bases respectively, with 11 bases between them. The CDR3 region is CASSRGTHYEQYF. Here the CDR3 DNA reads TGTGCCAGCAGCAGGGGGACTCACTACGAGCAGTACTTC.

At least ten counts were recorded for this clonotype. V gene TRBV7-3 combines with J gene TRBJ1-1; no reliable D call. CDR1 and CDR2 from the germline V gene are SGHTA and FQGTGA. This CDR3 contains 14 residues. V was pared by 2 bases and J by 1 base, with 8 bases between. The CDR3 DNA sequence: TGTGCCAGCAGCTTAGTTCCAGGGAACACTGAAGCTTTCTTT. This encodes CASSLVPGNTEAFF.